This T cell receptor (beta chain) was observed in a study of blood T cell repertoires in COVID-19 (dated by TCRdb to 2020 to 2021). About the study as a whole: The collaborator samples originated in the United States, Italy and Spain and spanned the acute and convalescent phases of COVID-19. Where available, HLA class I and class II types were obtained from metadata supplied by the sample provider rather than from assay-based typing. The samples were drawn from the first 160 participants of the ongoing ImmuneRACE study and from over a thousand subjects provided by 6 global collaborators. The repertoires were made available in a free public database intended to serve as a resource for research on the immune response to SARS-CoV-2. The dataset comprised deeply sampled blood TCRbeta repertoires from subjects exposed to, actively infected with, or recovered from COVID-19. The prospective study material was composed of cDNA or gDNA derived from T cells, B-cell-depleted T cells, or PBMCs. Sample metadata almost always included a de-identified subject ID, COVID-19 status, age in years and sex.

Broader findings and caveats from the paper: How much clinical and demographic metadata was included differed by source and by participant, and the metadata was provided uncurated.

Trimming removed 0 bases from V and 6 bases from J; the gene matches leave 2 bases unexplained. According to the germline V gene, CDR1 reads SGHAT and CDR2 reads FQNNGV. The CDR3 measures 15 amino acids from cysteine to phenylalanine. The entry retains the CDR3 DNA only, 45 bases that are in frame from base 1. TCRbeta CDR3 regions were amplified from genomic DNA using the immunoSEQ Assay, a bias-controlled multiplex PCR. In the authors' own workflow: Nucleated cell counts per sample were estimated from amplification of reference gene primers within the assay. Sequence reads were collapsed and filtered to measure the absolute abundance of every unique TCRbeta CDR3 rearrangement. For each sample, productive Simpson clonality was calculated by taking the square root of Simpson's diversity index across productive rearrangements. TCRdb provides this immuneACCESS table in a form limited to in-frame rearrangements. Some clones are lacking; in checked studies, under half of them reflect an unresolved V gene, and why the rest are absent is not known. V and J calls and clone size are copied from that table; D and trimming were computed from the DNA. Here the sample has more than 85,000 clones; approximately 88% occur a single time. 4% to 5.5% of the sample comes from the top ten.

Comment on this clone: Its recognized antigen is unknown. No per-base quality is available; no much larger clone lies one base away.

The collaborating institutions used their own protocols to collect whole blood in K2EDTA tubes. For TCRbeta analysis, collaborator samples were shipped as frozen whole blood, as isolated PBMCs, or as DNA extracted from either sample type. Source material: peripheral blood. The source of this sequence is a human donor in a cohort sampled during active COVID-19. This receptor chain uses TRBV11-2 and TRBJ1-6; 7 bases in the junction line up with TRBD1. The sequenced DNA: TGTGCCAGCAGCTTAGAAGGGGGCAGTAATTCACCCCTCCACTTT. The translation is CASSLEGGSNSPLHF.